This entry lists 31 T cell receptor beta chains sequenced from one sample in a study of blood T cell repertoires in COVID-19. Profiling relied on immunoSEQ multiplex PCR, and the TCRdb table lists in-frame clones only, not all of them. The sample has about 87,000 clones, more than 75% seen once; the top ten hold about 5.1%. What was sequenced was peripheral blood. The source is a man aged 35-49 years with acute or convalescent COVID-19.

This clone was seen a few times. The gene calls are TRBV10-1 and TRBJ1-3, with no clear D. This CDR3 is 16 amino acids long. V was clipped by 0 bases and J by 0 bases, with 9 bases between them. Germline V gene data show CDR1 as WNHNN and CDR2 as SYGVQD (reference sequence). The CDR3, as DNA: TGCGCCAGCAGTGAGTCAGCGGACTTCTCTGGAAACACCATATATTTT. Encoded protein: CASSESADFSGNTIYF.

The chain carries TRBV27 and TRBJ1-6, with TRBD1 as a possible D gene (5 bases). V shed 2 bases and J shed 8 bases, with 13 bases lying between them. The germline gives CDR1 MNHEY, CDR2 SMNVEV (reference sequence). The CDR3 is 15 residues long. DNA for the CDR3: TGTGCCAGCAGTTTAGGGGTGACGGGGGATTCACCCCTCCACTTT. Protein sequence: CASSLGVTGDSPLHF.

The CDR3 DNA reads TGTGCCAGCAGTCTCGGGACTAGCGGGAGAGCTGACAATGAGCAGTTCTTC. This gives the protein CASSLGTSGRADNEQFF. The rearrangement uses TRBV11-3 and TRBJ2-1; 14 nucleotides match TRBD2. Germline loops: CDR1 SGHNT, CDR2 YENEEA. The CDR3 runs 17 residues. V lost 6 bases, J lost 5 bases, and 9 bases stayed unmatched.

This CDR3 reads CASSLRGEQYF. DNA of the CDR3: TGTGCCAGCAGCCTCCGGGGCGAGCAGTACTTC. The chain is built from TRBV12-3 or TRBV12-4 and TRBJ2-7, with TRBD2 as a possible D gene (5 bases). With 6 bases removed from V and 6 bases from J, the gap between germline ends came to 9 bases. The CDR3 extends over 11 amino acids.

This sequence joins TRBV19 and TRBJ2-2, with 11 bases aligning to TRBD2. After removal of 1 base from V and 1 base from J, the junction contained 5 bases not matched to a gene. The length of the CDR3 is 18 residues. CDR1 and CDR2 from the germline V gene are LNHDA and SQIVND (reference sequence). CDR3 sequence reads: CASSIVLTSGRNTGELFF. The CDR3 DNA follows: TGTGCCAGTAGTATAGTGCTCACTAGCGGGAGGAACACCGGGGAGCTGTTTTTT.

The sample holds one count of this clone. The CDR3 protein is CASSPQGSGVYNEQFF. The CDR3 region has the DNA TGTGCCAGCAGCCCGCAGGGTAGTGGGGTTTACAATGAGCAGTTCTTC. The rearrangement joins TRBV9 to TRBJ2-1; D is perhaps TRBD1 (5 bases). Looked up from germline, CDR1 is SGDLS and CDR2 is YYNGEE. The CDR3 loop spans 16 amino acids. Trimming took 4 bases from V and 4 from J, leaving 18 bases between them.

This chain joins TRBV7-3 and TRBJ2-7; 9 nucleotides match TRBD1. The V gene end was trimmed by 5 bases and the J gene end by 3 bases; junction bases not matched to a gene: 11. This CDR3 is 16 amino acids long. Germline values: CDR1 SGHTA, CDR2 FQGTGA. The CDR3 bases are TGTGCCAGCAGCCCCCAGGGACAGGGAGCGTTCTACGAGCAGTACTTC. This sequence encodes CASSPQGQGAFYEQYF.

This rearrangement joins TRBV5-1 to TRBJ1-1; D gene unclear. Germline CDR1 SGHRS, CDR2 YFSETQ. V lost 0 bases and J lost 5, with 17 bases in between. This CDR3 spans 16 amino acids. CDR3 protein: CASSLVAGPTKTEAFF. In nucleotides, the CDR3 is TGCGCCAGCAGCTTGGTCGCAGGCCCTACGAAGACTGAAGCTTTCTTT.

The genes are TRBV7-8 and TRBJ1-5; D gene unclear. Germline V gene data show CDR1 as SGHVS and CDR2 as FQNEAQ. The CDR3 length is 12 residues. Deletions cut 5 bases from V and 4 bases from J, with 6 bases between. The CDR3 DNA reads TGTGCCAGCAGCCCCAAAAATCAGCCCCAGCATTTT. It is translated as CASSPKNQPQHF.

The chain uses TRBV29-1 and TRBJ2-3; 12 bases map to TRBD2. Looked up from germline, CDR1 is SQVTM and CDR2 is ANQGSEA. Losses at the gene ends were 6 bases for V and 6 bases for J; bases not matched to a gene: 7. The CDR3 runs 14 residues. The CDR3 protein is CSVALAGGGDTQYF. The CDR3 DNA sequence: TGCAGCGTAGCACTAGCGGGAGGAGGGGATACGCAGTATTTT.

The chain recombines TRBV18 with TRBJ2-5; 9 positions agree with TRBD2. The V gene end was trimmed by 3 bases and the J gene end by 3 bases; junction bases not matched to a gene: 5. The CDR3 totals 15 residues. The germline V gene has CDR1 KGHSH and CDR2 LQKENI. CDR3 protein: CASSPLRLAEETQYF. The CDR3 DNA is TGTGCCAGCTCACCCTTAAGACTAGCGGAAGAGACCCAGTACTTC.

The CDR3 spells CASRNWQNGNTIYF. CDR3 coding DNA: TGTGCCAGTAGGAATTGGCAGAATGGAAACACCATATATTTT. The rearrangement joins TRBV19 to TRBJ1-3, with D unresolved. CDR1 and CDR2 (germline): LNHDA, SQIVND (reference sequence). V lost 6 bases to trimming and J lost 3 bases, with 12 bases between them. The CDR3 is 14 residues long.

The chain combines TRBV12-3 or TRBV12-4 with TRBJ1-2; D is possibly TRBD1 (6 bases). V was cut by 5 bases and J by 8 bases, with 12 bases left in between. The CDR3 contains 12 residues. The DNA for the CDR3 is TGTGCCAGCAGTCTCCAGGGGCGCGGCTACACCTTC. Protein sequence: CASSLQGRGYTF.

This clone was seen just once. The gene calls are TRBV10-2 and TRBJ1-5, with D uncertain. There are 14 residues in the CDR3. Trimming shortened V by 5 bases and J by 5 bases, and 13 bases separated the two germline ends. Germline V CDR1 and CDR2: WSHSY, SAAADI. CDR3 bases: TGCGCCAGCAGTCCCCGCCGTCAGGATCAGCCCCAGCATTTT. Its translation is CASSPRRQDQPQHF.

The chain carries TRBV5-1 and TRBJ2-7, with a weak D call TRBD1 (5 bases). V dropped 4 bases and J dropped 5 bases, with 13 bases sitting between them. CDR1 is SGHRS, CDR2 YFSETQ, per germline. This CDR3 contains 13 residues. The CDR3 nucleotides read TGCGCCAGCAGCGCTACAGGTACCCACGAGCAGTACTTC. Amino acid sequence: CASSATGTHEQYF.

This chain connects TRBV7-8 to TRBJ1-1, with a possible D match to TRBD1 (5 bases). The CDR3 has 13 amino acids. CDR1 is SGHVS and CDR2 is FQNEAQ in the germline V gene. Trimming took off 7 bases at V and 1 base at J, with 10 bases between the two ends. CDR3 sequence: CASTADTNTEAFF. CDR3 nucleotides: TGTGCCAGCACCGCGGACACGAACACTGAAGCTTTCTTT.

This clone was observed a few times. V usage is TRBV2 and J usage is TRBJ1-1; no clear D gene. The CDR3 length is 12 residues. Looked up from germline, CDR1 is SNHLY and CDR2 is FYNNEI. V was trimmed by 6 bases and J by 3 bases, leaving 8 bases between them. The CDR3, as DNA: TGTGCCAGCAGCGGAGATGACACTGAAGCTTTCTTT. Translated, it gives CASSGDDTEAFF.

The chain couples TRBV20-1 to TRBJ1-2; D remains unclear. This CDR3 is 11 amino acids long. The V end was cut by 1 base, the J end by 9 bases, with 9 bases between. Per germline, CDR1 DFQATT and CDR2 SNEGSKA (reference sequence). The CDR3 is CSARAPGSYTF. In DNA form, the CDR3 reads TGCAGTGCTAGAGCCCCCGGGAGCTACACCTTC.

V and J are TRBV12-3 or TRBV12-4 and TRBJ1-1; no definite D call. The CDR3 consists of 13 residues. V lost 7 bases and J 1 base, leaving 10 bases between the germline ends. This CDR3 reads CASTLTPNTEAFF. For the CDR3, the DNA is TGTGCCAGCACTCTGACACCGAACACTGAAGCTTTCTTT.

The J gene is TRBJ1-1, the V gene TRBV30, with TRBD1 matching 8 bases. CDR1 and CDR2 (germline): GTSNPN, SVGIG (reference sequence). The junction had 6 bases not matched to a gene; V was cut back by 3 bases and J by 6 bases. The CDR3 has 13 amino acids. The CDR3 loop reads CAWSKNRGSEAFF. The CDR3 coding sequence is TGTGCCTGGAGCAAGAACAGGGGGTCTGAAGCTTTCTTT.

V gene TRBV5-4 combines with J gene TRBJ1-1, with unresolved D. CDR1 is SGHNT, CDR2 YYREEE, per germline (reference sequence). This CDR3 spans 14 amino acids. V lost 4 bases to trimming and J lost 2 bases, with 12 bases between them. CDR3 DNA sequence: TGTGCCAGCAGCCACAAGAGAGGCAACACTGAAGCTTTCTTT. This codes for CASSHKRGNTEAFF.

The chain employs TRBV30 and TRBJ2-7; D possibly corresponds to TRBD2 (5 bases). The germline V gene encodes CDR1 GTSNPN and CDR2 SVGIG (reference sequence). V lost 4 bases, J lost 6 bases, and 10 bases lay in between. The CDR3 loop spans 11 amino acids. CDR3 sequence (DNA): TGTGCCTGGATACGGGGTCTCGAGCAGTACTTC. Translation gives CAWIRGLEQYF.

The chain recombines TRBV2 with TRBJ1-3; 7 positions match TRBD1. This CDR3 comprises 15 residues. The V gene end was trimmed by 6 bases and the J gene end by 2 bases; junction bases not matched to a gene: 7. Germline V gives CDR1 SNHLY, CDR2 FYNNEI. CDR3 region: CASRRQGTTGNTIYF. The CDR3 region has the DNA TGTGCCAGCAGGCGACAGGGCACGACTGGAAACACCATATATTTT. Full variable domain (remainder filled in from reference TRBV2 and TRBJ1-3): EPEVTQTPSHQVTQMGQEVILRCVPISNHLYFYWYRQILGQKVEFLVSFYNNEISEKSEIFDDQFSVERPDGSNFTLKIRSTKLEDSAMYFCASRRQGTTGNTIYFGEGSWLTVV.

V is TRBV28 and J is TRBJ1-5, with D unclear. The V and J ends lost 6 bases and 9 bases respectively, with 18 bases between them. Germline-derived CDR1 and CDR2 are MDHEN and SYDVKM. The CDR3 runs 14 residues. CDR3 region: CASSPPGEVGPQHF. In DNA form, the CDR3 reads TGTGCCAGCAGCCCCCCCGGAGAGGTGGGGCCCCAGCATTTT.

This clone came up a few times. The CDR3 sequence is CASSAGNLNTEAFF. CDR3 coding DNA: TGTGCCAGCAGCGCAGGGAACCTGAACACTGAAGCTTTCTTT. The chain has TRBV9 and TRBJ1-1; tentative D call: TRBD1 (5 bases). V was cut by 3 bases and J by 0 bases, with 9 bases left in between. The V gene's germline CDR1 is SGDLS and CDR2 YYNGEE. The CDR3 covers 14 residues. Combining the CDR3 with reference TRBV9 and TRBJ1-1 gives the whole variable domain DSGVTQTPKHLITATGQRVTLRCSPRSGDLSVYWYQQSLDQGLQFLIQYYNGEERAKGNILERFSAQQFPDLHSELNLSSLELGDSALYFCASSAGNLNTEAFFGQGTRLTVV.

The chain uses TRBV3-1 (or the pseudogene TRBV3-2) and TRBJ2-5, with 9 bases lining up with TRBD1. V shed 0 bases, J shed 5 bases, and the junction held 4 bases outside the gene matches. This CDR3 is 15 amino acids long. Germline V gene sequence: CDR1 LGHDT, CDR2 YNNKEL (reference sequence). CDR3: CASSQETGGRETQYF. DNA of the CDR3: TGTGCCAGCAGCCAAGAGACAGGGGGGAGGGAGACCCAGTACTTC.

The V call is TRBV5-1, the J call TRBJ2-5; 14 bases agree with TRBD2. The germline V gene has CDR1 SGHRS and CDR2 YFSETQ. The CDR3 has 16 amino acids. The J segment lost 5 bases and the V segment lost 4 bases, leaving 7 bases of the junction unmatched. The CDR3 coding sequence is TGCGCCAGCAGCACGGACGGACTAGCGGGAGGTGAGACCCAGTACTTC. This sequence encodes CASSTDGLAGGETQYF.

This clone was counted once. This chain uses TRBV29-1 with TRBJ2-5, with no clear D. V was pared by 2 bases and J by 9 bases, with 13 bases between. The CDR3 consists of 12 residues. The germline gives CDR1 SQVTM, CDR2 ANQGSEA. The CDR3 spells CSVESSRVAQYF. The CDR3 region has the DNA TGCAGCGTTGAATCCTCCCGCGTGGCCCAGTACTTC.

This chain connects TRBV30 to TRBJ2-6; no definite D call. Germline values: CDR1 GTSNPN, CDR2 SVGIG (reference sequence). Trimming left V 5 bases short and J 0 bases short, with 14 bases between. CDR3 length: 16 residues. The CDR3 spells CAWGPPVDSGANVLTF. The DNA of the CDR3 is TGTGCCTGGGGGCCGCCCGTAGACTCTGGGGCCAACGTCCTGACTTTC.

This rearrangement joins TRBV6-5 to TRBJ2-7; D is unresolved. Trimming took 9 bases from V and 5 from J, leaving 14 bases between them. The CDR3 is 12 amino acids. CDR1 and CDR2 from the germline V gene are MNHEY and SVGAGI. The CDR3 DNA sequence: TGTGCCAGTTCCCGCCGGAGTGACGAGCAGTACTTC. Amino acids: CASSRRSDEQYF.

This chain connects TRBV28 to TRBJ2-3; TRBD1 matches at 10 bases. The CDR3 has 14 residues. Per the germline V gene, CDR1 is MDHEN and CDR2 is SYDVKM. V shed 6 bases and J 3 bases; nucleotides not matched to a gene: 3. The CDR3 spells CASRGGQGTDTQYF. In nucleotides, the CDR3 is TGTGCCAGCAGGGGGGGACAGGGGACAGATACGCAGTATTTT.